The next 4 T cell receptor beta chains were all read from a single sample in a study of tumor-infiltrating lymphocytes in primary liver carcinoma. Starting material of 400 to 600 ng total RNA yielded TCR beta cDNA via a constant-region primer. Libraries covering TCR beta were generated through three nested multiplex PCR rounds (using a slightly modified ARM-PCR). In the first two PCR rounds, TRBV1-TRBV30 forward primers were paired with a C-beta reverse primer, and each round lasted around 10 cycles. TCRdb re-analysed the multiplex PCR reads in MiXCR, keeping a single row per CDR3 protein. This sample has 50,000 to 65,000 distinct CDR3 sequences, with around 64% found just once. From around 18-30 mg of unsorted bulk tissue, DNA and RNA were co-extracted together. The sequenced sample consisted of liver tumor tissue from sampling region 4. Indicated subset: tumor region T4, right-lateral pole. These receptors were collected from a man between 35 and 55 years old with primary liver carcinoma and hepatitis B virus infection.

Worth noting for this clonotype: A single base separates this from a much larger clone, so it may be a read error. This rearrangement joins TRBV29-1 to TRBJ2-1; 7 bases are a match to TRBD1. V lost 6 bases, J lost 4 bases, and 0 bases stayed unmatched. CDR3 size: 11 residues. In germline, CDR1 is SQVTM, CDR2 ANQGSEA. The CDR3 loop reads CSVDRYNEQFF. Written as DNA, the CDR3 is TGCAGCGTGGACAGGTACAATGAGCAGTTCTTC.

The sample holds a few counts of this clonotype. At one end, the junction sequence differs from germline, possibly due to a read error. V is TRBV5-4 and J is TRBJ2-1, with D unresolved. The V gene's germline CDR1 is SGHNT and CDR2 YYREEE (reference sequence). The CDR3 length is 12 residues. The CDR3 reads CTSSWDYNEQFF. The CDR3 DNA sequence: TGTACCAGCAGCTGGGACTACAATGAGCAGTTCTTC.

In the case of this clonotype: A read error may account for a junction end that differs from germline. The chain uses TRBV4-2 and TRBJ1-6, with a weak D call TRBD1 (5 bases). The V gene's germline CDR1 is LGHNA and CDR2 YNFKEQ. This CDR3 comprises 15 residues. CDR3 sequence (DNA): TGTACCAGCGGCCGAGACCTGGAGGGGACTTCACCCCTCCACTTT. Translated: CTSGRDLEGTSPLHF.

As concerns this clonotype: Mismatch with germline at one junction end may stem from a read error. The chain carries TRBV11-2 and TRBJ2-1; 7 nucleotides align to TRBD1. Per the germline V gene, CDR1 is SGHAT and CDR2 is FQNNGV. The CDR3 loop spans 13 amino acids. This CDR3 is CASNFTGVNEQFF. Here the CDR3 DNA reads TGTGCCAGCAATTTCACAGGGGTCAATGAGCAATTCTTC. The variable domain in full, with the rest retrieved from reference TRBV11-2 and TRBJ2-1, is EAGVAQSPRYKIIEKRQSVAFWCNPISGHATLYWYQQILGQGPKLLIQFQNNGVVDDSQLPKDRFSAERLKGVDSTLKIQPAKLEDSAVYLCASNFTGVNEQFFGPGTRLTVL.